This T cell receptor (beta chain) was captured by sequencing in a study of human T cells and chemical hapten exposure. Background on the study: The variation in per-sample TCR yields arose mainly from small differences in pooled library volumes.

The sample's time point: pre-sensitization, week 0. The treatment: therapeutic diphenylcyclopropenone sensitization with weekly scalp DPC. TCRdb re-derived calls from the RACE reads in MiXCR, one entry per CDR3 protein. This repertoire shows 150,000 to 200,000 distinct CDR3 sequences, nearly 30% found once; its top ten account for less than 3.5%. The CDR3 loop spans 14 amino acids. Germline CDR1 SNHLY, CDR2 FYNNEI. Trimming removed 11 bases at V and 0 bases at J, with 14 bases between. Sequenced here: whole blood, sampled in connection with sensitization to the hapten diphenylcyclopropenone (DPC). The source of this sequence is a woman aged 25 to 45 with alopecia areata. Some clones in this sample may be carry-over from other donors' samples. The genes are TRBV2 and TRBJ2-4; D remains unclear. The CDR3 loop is CASSQLLAKNIQYF. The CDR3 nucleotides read TGTGCCTCGTCCCAGCTTCTAGCCAAAAACATTCAGTACTTC. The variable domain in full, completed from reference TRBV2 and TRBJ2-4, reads EPEVTQTPSHQVTQMGQEVILRCVPISNHLYFYWYRQILGQKVEFLVSFYNNEISEKSEIFDDQFSVERPDGSNFTLKIRSTKLEDSAMYFCASSQLLAKNIQYFGAGTRLSVL.